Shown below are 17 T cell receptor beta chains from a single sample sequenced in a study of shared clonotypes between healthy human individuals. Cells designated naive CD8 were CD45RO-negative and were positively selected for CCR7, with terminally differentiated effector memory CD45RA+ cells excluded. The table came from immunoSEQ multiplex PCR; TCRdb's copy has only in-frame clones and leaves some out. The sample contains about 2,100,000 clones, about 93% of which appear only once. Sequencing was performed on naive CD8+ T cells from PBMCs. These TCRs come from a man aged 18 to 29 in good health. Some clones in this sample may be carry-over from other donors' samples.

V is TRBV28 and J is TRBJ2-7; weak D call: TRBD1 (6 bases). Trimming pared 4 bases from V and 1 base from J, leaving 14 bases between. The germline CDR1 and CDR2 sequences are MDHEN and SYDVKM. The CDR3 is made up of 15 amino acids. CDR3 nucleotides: TGTGCCAGCAGTTCTTCCGGGACACCTTCCTACGAGCAGTACTTC. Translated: CASSSSGTPSYEQYF.

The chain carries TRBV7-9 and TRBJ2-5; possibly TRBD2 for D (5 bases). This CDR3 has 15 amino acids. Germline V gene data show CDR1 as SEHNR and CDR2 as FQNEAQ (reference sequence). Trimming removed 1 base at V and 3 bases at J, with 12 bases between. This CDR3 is CASSLVRGVKETQYF. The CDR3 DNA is TGTGCCAGCAGCTTAGTTCGGGGAGTAAAAGAGACCCAGTACTTC.

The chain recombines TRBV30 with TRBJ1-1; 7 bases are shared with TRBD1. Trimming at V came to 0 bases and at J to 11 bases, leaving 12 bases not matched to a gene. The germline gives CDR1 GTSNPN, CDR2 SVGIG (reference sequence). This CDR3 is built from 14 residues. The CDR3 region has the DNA TGTGCCTGGAGTGTGGACAGTGACCAGGGGGGGGCTTTCTTT. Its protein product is CAWSVDSDQGGAFF.

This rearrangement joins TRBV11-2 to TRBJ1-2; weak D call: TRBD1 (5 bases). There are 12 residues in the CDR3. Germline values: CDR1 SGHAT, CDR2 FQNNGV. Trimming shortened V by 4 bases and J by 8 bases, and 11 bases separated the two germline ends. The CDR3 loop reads CASSSDKRGYTF. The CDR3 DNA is TGTGCCAGCAGCTCGGACAAGAGAGGCTACACCTTC.

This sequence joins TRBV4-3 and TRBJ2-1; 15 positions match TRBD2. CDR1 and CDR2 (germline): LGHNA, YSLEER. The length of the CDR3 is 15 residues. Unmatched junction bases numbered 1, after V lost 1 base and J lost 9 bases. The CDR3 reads CASSQAGLAGGEQFF. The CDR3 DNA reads TGCGCCAGCAGCCAAGCGGGACTAGCGGGAGGTGAGCAGTTCTTC.

The CDR3 sequence is CASSQVTIQTGYGYTF. DNA of the CDR3: TGTGCCAGCAGCCAAGTGACGATACAGACAGGCTATGGCTACACCTTC. V usage is TRBV4-2 and J usage is TRBJ1-2; D might be TRBD1 (6 bases). The CDR3 contains 16 residues. V was shortened by 1 base and J by 4 bases, with 16 bases between the two germline ends. From germline, CDR1 is LGHNA and CDR2 YNFKEQ.

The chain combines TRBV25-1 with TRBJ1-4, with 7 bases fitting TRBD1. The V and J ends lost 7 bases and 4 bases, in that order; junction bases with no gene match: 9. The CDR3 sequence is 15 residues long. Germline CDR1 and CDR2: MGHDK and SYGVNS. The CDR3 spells CASIDSRDSNEKLFF. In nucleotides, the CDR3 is TGTGCCAGCATAGACTCCCGGGACAGTAATGAAAAACTGTTTTTT.

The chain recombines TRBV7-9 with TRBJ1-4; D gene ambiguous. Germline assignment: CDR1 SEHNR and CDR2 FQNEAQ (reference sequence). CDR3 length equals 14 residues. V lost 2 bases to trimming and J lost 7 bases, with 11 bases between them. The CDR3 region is CASSLTGRVEKLFF. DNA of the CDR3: TGTGCCAGCAGCTTAACGGGGAGGGTTGAAAAACTGTTTTTT.

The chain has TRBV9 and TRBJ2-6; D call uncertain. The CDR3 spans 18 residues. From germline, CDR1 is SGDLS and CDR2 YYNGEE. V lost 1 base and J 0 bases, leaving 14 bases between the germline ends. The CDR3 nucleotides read TGTGCCAGCAGCGTACGCACCGACCCGTACTCTGGGGCCAACGTCCTGACTTTC. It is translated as CASSVRTDPYSGANVLTF.

CDR3 in DNA: TGTGCCAGTAAAAGGACAAATAGCAATCAGCCCCAGCATTTT. Its protein product is CASKRTNSNQPQHF. The chain has TRBV19 and TRBJ1-5, with D possibly being TRBD1 (5 bases). This CDR3 has 14 residues. Trimming took off 7 bases at V and 0 bases at J, with 10 bases between the two ends. Germline lookup yields CDR1 LNHDA and CDR2 SQIVND (reference sequence).

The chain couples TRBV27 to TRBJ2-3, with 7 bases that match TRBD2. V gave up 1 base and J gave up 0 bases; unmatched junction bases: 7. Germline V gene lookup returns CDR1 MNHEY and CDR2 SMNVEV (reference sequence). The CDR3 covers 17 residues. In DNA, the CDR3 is TGTGCCAGCAGTTTATACCCCCTAGCGGCTAGCACAGATACGCAGTATTTT. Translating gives CASSLYPLAASTDTQYF.

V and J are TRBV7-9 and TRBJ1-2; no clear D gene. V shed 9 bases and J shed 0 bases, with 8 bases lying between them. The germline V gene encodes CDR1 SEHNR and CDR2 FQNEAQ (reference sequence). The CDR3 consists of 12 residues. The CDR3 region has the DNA TGTGCCAGTGCCCCGTCTAACTATGGCTACACCTTC. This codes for CASAPSNYGYTF.

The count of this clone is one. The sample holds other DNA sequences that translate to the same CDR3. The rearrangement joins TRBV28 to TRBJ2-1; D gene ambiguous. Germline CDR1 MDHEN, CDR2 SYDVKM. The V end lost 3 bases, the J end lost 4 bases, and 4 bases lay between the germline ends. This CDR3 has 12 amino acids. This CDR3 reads CASSLNYNEQFF. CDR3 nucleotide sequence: TGTGCCAGCAGTTTGAATTACAATGAGCAGTTCTTC.

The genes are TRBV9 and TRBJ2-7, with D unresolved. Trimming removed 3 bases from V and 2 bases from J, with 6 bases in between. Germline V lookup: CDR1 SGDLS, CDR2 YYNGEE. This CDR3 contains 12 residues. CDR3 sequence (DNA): TGTGCCAGCAGCGGGCCCGCCTACGAGCAGTACTTC. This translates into CASSGPAYEQYF. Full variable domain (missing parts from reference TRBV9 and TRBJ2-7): DSGVTQTPKHLITATGQRVTLRCSPRSGDLSVYWYQQSLDQGLQFLIQYYNGEERAKGNILERFSAQQFPDLHSELNLSSLELGDSALYFCASSGPAYEQYFGPGTRLTVT.

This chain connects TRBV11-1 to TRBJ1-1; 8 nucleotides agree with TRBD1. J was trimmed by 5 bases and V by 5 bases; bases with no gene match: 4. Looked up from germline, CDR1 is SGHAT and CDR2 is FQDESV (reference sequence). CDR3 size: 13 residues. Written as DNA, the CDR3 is TGTGCCAGCAGCGACAGGGGAGGTACTGAAGCTTTCTTT. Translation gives CASSDRGGTEAFF.

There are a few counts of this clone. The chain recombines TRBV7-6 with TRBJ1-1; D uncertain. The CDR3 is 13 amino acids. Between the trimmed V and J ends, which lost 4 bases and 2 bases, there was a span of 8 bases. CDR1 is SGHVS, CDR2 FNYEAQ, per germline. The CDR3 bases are TGTGCCAGCAGCTCAGGCAAAAACACTGAAGCTTTCTTT. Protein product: CASSSGKNTEAFF. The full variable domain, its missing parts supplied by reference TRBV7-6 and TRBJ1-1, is GAGVSQSPRYKVTKRGQDVALRCDPISGHVSLYWYRQALGQGPEFLTYFNYEAQQDKSGLPNDRFSAERPEGSISTLTIQRTEQRDSAMYRCASSSGKNTEAFFGQGTRLTVV.

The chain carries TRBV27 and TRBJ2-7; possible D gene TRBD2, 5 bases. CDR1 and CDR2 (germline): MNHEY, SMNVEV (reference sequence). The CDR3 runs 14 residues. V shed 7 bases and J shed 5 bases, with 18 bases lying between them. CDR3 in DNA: TGTGCCAGCACCCCCGGGCGGGCGATCAACGAGCAGTACTTC. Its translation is CASTPGRAINEQYF.